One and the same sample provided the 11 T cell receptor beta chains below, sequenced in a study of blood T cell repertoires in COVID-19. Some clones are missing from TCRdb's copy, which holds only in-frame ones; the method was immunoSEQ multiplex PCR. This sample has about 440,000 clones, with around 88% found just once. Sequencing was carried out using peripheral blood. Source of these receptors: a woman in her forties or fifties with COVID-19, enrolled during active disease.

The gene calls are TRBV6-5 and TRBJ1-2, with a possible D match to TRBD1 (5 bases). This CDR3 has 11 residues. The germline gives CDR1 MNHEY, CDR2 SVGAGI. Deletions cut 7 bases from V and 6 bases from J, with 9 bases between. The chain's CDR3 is CASTRGDGYTF. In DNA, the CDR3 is TGTGCCAGCACTCGGGGGGATGGCTACACCTTC.

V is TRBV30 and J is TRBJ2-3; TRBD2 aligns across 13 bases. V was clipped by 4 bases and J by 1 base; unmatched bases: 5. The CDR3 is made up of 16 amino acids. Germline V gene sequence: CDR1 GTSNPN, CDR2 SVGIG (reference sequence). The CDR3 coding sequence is TGTGCCTGGACCATGGGGACTAGCGGGGGCACAGATACGCAGTATTTT. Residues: CAWTMGTSGGTDTQYF. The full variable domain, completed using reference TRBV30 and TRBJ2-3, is SQTIHQWPATLVQPVGSPLSLECTVEGTSNPNLYWYRQAAGRGLQLLFYSVGIGQISSEVPQNLSASRPQDRQFILSSKKLLLSDSGFYLCAWTMGTSGGTDTQYFGPGTRLTVL.

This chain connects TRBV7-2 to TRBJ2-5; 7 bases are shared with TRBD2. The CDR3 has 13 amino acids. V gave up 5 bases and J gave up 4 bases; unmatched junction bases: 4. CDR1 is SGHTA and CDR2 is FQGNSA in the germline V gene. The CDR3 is CASSISGGETQYF. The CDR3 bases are TGTGCCAGCAGCATTTCGGGGGGAGAGACCCAGTACTTC.

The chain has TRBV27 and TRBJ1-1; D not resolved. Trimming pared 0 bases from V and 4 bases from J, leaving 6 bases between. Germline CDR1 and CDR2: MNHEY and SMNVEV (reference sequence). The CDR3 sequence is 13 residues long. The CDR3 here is CASSLSSFTEAFF. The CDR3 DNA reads TGTGCCAGCAGTTTATCCAGTTTCACTGAAGCTTTCTTT.

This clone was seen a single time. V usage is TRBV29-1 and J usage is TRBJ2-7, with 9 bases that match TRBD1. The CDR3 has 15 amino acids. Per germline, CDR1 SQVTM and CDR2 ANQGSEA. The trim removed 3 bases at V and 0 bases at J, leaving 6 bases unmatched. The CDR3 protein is CSVDYQGQGSYEQYF. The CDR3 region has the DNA TGCAGCGTTGATTATCAGGGACAGGGCTCCTACGAGCAGTACTTC.

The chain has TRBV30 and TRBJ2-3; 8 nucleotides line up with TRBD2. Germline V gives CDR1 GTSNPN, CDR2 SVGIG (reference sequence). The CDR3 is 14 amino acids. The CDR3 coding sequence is TGTGCTTCCCCCGGGGGGGCTGGCACAGATACGCAGTATTTT. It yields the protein CASPGGAGTDTQYF. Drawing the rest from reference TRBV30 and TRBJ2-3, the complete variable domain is SQTIHQWPATLVQPVGSPLSLECTVEGTSNPNLYWYRQAAGRGLQLLFYSVGIGQISSEVPQNLSASRPQDRQFILSSKKLLLSDSGFYLCASPGGAGTDTQYFGPGTRLTVL.

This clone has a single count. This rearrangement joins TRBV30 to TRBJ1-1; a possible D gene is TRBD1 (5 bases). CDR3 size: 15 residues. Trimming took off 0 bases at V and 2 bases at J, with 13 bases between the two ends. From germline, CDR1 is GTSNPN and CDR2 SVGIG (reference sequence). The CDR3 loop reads CAWSVLRGGNTEAFF. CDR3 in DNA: TGTGCCTGGAGTGTACTCCGGGGGGGAAACACTGAAGCTTTCTTT.

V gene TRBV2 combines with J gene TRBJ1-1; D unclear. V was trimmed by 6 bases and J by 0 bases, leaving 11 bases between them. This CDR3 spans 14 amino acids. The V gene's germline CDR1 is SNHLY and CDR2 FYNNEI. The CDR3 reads CASSPYDMNTEAFF. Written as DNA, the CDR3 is TGTGCCAGCAGCCCGTACGACATGAACACTGAAGCTTTCTTT.

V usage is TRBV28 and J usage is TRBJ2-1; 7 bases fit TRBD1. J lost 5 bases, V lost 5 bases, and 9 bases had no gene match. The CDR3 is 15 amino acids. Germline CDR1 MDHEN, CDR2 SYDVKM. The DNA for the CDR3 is TGTGCCAGCAGTATCCCTCAGGGGGTCCACAATGAGCAGTTCTTC. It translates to CASSIPQGVHNEQFF. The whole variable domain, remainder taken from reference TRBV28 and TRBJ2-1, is DVKVTQSSRYLVKRTGEKVFLECVQDMDHENMFWYRQDPGLGLRLIYFSYDVKMKEKGDIPEGYSVSREKKERFSLILESASTNQTSMYLCASSIPQGVHNEQFFGPGTRLTVL.

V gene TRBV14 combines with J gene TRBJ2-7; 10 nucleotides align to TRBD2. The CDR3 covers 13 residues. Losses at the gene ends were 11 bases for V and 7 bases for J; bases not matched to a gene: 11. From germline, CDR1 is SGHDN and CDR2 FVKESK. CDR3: CASSSGGVREQYF. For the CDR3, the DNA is TGTGCCTCCTCAAGCGGGGGGGTACGGGAGCAGTACTTC.

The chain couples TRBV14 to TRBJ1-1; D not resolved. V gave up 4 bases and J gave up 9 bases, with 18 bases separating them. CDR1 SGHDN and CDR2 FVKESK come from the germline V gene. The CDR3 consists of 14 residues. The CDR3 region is CASSLVQGLQKAFF. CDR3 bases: TGTGCCAGCAGCCTTGTCCAAGGCCTACAGAAAGCTTTCTTT.